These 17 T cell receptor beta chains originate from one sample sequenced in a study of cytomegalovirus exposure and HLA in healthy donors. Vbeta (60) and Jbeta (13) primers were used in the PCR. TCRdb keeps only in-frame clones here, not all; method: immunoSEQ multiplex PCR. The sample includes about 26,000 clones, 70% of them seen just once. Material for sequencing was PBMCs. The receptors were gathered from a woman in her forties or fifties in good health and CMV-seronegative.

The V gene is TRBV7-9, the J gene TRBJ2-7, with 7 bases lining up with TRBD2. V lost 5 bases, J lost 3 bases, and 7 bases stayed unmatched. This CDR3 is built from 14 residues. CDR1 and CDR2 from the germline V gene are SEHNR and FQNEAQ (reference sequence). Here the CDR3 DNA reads TGTGCCAGCAGCCTCCGAGGGGACTACTACGAGCAGTACTTC. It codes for CASSLRGDYYEQYF.

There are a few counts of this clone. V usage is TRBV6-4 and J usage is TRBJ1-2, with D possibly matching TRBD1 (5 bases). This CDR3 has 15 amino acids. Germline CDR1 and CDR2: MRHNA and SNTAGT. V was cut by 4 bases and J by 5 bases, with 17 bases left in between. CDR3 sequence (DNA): TGTGCCAGCAGTGCTCTCGAAGGGGTACGATATGGCTACACCTTC. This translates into CASSALEGVRYGYTF.

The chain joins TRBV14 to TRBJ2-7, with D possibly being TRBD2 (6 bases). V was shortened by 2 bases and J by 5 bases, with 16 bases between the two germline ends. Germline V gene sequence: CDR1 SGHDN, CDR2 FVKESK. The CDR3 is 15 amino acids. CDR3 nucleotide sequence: TGTGCCAGCAGCCAAAGGCCCGCGGGGAAGGACGAGCAGTACTTC. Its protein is CASSQRPAGKDEQYF.

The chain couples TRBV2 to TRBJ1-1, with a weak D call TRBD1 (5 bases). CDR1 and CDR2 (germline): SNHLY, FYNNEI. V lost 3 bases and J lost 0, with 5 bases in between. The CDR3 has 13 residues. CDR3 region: CASSDRVNTEAFF. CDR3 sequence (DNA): TGTGCCAGCAGTGACAGGGTGAACACTGAAGCTTTCTTT.

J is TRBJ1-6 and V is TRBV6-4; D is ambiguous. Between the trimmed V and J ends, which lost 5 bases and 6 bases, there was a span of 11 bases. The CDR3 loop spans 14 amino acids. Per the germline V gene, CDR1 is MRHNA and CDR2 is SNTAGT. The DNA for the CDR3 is TGTGCCAGCAGTCTTACAAGGAGTAATTCACCCCTCCACTTT. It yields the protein CASSLTRSNSPLHF.

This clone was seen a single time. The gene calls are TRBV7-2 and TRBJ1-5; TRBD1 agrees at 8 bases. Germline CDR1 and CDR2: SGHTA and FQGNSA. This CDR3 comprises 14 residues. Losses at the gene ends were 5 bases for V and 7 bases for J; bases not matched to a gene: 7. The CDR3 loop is CASSSGTGLQPQHF. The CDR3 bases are TGTGCCAGCAGCAGTGGGACAGGACTACAGCCCCAGCATTTT.

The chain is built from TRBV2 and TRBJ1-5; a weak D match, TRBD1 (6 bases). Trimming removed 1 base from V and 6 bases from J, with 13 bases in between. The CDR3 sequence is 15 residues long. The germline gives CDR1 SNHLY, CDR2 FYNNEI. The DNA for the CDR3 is TGTGCCAGCAGTGAAGAACAGGGAACCTTTCAGCCCCAGCATTTT. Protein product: CASSEEQGTFQPQHF.

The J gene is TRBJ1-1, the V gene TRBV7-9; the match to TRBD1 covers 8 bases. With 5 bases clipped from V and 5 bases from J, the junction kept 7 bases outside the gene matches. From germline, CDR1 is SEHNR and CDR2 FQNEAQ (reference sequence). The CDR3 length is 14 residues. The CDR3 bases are TGTGCCAGCAGCGCAGACAGGGGCCGAACTGAAGCTTTCTTT. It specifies CASSADRGRTEAFF.

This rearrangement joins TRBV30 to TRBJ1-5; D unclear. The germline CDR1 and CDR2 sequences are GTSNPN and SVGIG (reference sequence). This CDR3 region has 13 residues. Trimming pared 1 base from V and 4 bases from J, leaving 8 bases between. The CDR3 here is CAWSGARNQPQHF. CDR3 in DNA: TGTGCCTGGAGTGGGGCTCGGAATCAGCCCCAGCATTTT.

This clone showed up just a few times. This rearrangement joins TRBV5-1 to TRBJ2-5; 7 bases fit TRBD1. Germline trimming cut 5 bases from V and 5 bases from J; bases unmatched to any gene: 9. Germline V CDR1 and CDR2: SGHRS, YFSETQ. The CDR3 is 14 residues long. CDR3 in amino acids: CASSYGQVGETQYF. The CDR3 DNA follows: TGCGCCAGCAGTTATGGACAGGTGGGGGAGACCCAGTACTTC. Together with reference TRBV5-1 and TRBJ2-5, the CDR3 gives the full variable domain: KAGVTQTPRYLIKTRGQQVTLSCSPISGHRSVSWYQQTPGQGLQFLFEYFSETQRNKGNFPGRFSGRQFSNSRSEMNVSTLELGDSALYLCASSYGQVGETQYFGPGTRLLVL.

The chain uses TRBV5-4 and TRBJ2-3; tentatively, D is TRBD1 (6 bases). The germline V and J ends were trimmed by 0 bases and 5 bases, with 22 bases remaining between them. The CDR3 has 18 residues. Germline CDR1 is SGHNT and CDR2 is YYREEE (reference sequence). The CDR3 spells CASSLEISVPYREDTQYF. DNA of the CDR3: TGTGCCAGCAGCTTGGAAATTAGCGTACCCTACAGGGAAGATACGCAGTATTTT.

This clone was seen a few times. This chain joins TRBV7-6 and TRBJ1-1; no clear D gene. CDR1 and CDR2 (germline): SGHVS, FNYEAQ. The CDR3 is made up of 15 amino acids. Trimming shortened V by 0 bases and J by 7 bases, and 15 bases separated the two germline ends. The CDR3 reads CASSLAWGGGGEAFF. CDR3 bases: TGTGCCAGCAGCTTAGCCTGGGGAGGTGGCGGTGAAGCTTTCTTT.

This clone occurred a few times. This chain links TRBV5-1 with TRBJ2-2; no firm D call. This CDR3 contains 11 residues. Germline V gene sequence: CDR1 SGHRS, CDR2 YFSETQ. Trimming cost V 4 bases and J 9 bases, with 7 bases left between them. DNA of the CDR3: TGCGCCAGCAGCCCCCCAAGGGAGCTGTTTTTT. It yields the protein CASSPPRELFF.

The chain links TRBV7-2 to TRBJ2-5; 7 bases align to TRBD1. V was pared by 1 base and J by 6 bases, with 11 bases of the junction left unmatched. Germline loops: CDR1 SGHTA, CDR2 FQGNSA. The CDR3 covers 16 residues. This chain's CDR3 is CASSLGGKQGKKTQYF. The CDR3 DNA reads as TGTGCCAGCAGCTTAGGGGGTAAACAGGGGAAGAAGACCCAGTACTTC.

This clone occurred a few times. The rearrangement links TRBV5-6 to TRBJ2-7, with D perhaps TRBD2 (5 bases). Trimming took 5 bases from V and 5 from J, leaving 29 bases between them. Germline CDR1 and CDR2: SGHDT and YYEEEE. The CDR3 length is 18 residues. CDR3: CASRTGNPGSAALHEQYF. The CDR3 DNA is TGTGCCAGCAGAACCGGGAACCCAGGTTCAGCGGCCCTCCACGAGCAGTACTTC.

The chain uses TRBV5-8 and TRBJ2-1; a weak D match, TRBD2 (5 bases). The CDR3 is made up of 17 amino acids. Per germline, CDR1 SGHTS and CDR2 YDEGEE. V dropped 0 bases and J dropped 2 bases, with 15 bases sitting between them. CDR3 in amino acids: CASSLAPRRGPYNEQFF. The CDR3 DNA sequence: TGTGCCAGCAGCTTGGCCCCTCGACGCGGGCCCTACAATGAGCAGTTCTTC.

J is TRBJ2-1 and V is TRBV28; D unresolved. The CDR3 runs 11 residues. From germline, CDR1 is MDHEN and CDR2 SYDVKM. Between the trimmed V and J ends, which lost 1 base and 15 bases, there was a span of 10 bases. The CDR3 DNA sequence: TGTGCCAGCAGTTTATTCCCCTATCGGTTCTTC. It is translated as CASSLFPYRFF.